These 13 T cell receptor beta chains originate from one sample sequenced in a study of cytomegalovirus exposure and HLA in healthy donors. PCR primers comprised 60 Vbeta and 13 Jbeta primers. The repertoire was sequenced with immunoSEQ multiplex PCR; TCRdb's copy has only in-frame clones and lacks some. The data hold more than 85,000 clones, with around 15% observed a single time. The specimen sequenced was PBMCs. The receptors were sampled from a female donor in good health and CMV-seronegative.

J is TRBJ1-5 and V is TRBV5-6; D gene uncertain. Germline CDR1 reads SGHDT; CDR2 reads YYEEEE. The CDR3 is 14 amino acids. Trimming stripped 0 bases from V and 7 bases from J, with 11 bases between. CDR3 residues: CASSLGQAQQPQHF. DNA for the CDR3: TGTGCCAGCAGCTTGGGTCAGGCCCAGCAGCCCCAGCATTTT. The whole variable domain, filled in from reference TRBV5-6 and TRBJ1-5, reads DAGVTQSPTHLIKTRGQQVTLRCSPKSGHDTVSWYQQALGQGPQFIFQYYEEEERQRGNFPDRFSGHQFPNYSSELNVNALLLGDSALYLCASSLGQAQQPQHFGDGTRLSIL.

The rearrangement joins TRBV6-5 to TRBJ1-5; 7 bases line up with TRBD1. The length of the CDR3 is 15 residues. The V segment lost 5 bases and the J segment 4 bases; nucleotides outside the gene matches: 8. The germline V gene has CDR1 MNHEY and CDR2 SVGAGI. CDR3: CASSHKGAGNQPQHF. Written as DNA, the CDR3 is TGTGCCAGCAGTCATAAGGGGGCAGGGAATCAGCCCCAGCATTTT.

This clone occurred a few times. V and J are TRBV7-6 and TRBJ1-3; D gene ambiguous. Germline CDR1 SGHVS, CDR2 FNYEAQ. The CDR3 contains 15 residues. Trimming took off 1 base at V and 2 bases at J, with 9 bases between the two ends. The CDR3 loop is CASSLGAGTGNTIYF. DNA of the CDR3: TGTGCCAGCAGCTTAGGGGCCGGGACTGGAAACACCATATATTTT.

The rearrangement joins TRBV7-8 to TRBJ1-5; 12 bases line up with TRBD1. Germline CDR1 reads SGHVS; CDR2 reads FQNEAQ. The V and J ends lost 5 bases and 0 bases, in that order; junction bases with no gene match: 11. The CDR3 has 19 amino acids. Written as DNA, the CDR3 is TGTGCCAGCAGCCTCCAAGTGGGACAGGGGGCGGCTAGCAATCAGCCCCAGCATTTT. Protein product: CASSLQVGQGAASNQPQHF.

This clone was recorded a few times. This chain connects TRBV22-1 to TRBJ2-5; the table gives TRBD1 as D, unverified against the DNA. TRBV22-1 is recorded as a pseudogene. The length of the CDR3 is 14 residues. The CDR3 protein is CPGSARDREGTQYF. CDR3 nucleotide sequence: TGTCCTGGGAGCGCCCGGGACAGGGAAGGGACCCAGTACTTC.

This clone was seen more than once but under ten times. The V gene is TRBV10-3, the J gene TRBJ1-1; possible D gene TRBD1, 6 bases. CDR1 is ENHRY and CDR2 is SYGVKD in the germline V gene. V was shortened by 10 bases and J by 1 base, with 13 bases between the two germline ends. This CDR3 is 13 amino acids long. The CDR3 DNA sequence: TGTGCCACCACAGGGCGTGAGAACACTGAAGCTTTCTTT. Translating it yields CATTGRENTEAFF.

A note on this clone: One junction end does not reproduce the germline sequence, and a read error may be involved. Other DNA sequences from this sample encode an identical CDR3 as well. J is TRBJ2-7 and V is TRBV28; D uncertain. CDR1 is MDHEN and CDR2 is SYDVKM in the germline V gene. The CDR3 totals 12 residues. The CDR3 sequence: CASSLAVAEQYF. Here the CDR3 DNA reads TGTGCAAGCAGTTTGGCCGTGGCCGAGCAGTACTTC.

This clone was observed a few times. This CDR3 reads CASSPRANTGELFF. The CDR3 DNA reads as TGTGCCAGCAGCCCCAGGGCGAACACCGGGGAGCTGTTTTTT. The V gene is TRBV7-9, the J gene TRBJ2-2; D possibly corresponds to TRBD1 (5 bases). The CDR3 is 14 amino acids. Per the germline V gene, CDR1 is SEHNR and CDR2 is FQNEAQ (reference sequence). Trimming pared 5 bases from V and 0 bases from J, leaving 7 bases between.

This clone has only a few counts. The rearrangement uses TRBV7-6 and TRBJ1-3; 8 bases fit TRBD1. Germline loops: CDR1 SGHVS, CDR2 FNYEAQ. The CDR3 has 14 amino acids. Germline trimming cut 5 bases from V and 8 bases from J; bases unmatched to any gene: 8. The CDR3: CASSQRTGLDTIYF. In DNA form, the CDR3 reads TGTGCCAGCAGCCAACGGACAGGGCTCGACACCATATATTTT. The full variable domain, in which reference TRBV7-6 and TRBJ1-3 provide the parts outside the CDR3, is GAGVSQSPRYKVTKRGQDVALRCDPISGHVSLYWYRQALGQGPEFLTYFNYEAQQDKSGLPNDRFSAERPEGSISTLTIQRTEQRDSAMYRCASSQRTGLDTIYFGEGSWLTVV.

This clone showed up just a few times. The J gene is TRBJ2-7, the V gene TRBV29-1; 9 positions agree with TRBD1. The CDR3 is 15 residues long. Trimming cost V 2 bases and J 4 bases; bases outside gene matches: 9. Germline CDR1 is SQVTM and CDR2 is ANQGSEA. For the CDR3, the DNA is TGCAGCGTTGAAAGACCGACAGGGGGGGATTACGAGCAGTACTTC. It translates to CSVERPTGGDYEQYF.

This clone has just a few counts. The chain combines TRBV11-2 with TRBJ1-1, with 9 bases aligning to TRBD1. The CDR3 contains 17 residues. CDR1 and CDR2 (germline): SGHAT, FQNNGV. With 1 base clipped from V and 1 base from J, the junction kept 7 bases outside the gene matches. The CDR3 protein is CASSLVRGQGSNTEAFF. The CDR3 coding sequence is TGTGCCAGCAGCTTAGTAAGGGGACAGGGATCGAACACTGAAGCTTTCTTT.

This clone was detected only once. The rearrangement uses TRBV14 and TRBJ2-3, with 8 bases aligning to TRBD2. Germline CDR1 is SGHDN and CDR2 is FVKESK. The CDR3 is 16 residues long. The V and J ends lost 4 bases and 0 bases, in that order; junction bases with no gene match: 6. Here the CDR3 reads CASSLYSGTSTDTQYF. The DNA of the CDR3 is TGTGCCAGCAGCCTTTATAGCGGGACTAGCACAGATACGCAGTATTTT.

This clone appeared a few times. The chain recombines TRBV5-8 with TRBJ2-7, with TRBD2 matching 10 bases. The CDR3 contains 14 residues. Germline-derived CDR1 and CDR2 are SGHTS and YDEGEE. With 2 bases clipped from V and 2 bases from J, the junction kept 1 base outside the gene matches. As DNA, the CDR3 is TGTGCCAGCAGCTTCAGCGGGAGGGCCTACGAGCAGTACTTC. This translates into CASSFSGRAYEQYF. The full variable domain, with the rest looked up from reference TRBV5-8 and TRBJ2-7, is EAGVTQSPTHLIKTRGQQATLRCSPISGHTSVYWYQQALGLGLQFLLWYDEGEERNRGNFPPRFSGRQFPNYSSELNVNALELEDSALYLCASSFSGRAYEQYFGPGTRLTVT.